The next 19 T cell receptor beta chains were all read from a single sample in a study of blood T cell repertoires in COVID-19. TCRdb's table, derived via immunoSEQ multiplex PCR, lists solely in-frame clones and lacks some. The sample carries about 160,000 clones, 70% to 80% recorded once. The specimen sequenced was peripheral blood. The receptors derive from a man aged 60-69 years with acute or convalescent COVID-19.

CDR3 nucleotides: TGTGCCAGCAGCCGGACTAGCAAAGAGACCCAGTACTTC. Encoded protein: CASSRTSKETQYF. The rearrangement uses TRBV3-1 (or the pseudogene TRBV3-2) and TRBJ2-5; 8 nucleotides match TRBD2. V was pared by 4 bases and J by 3 bases, with 1 base of the junction left unmatched. Germline assignment: CDR1 LGHDT and CDR2 YNNKEL (reference sequence). The CDR3 is made up of 13 amino acids.

The J gene is TRBJ1-2, the V gene TRBV27, with 10 positions matching TRBD1. V was pared by 5 bases and J by 8 bases, with 8 bases of the junction left unmatched. The CDR3 loop spans 14 amino acids. Germline CDR1 reads MNHEY; CDR2 reads SMNVEV (reference sequence). CDR3 protein: CASSPGTGVGGYTF. The CDR3 DNA is TGTGCCAGCAGTCCGGGGACAGGGGTCGGAGGCTACACCTTC.

V usage is TRBV14 and J usage is TRBJ2-1; D not resolved. The V end was cut by 1 base, the J end by 4 bases, with 11 bases between. The CDR3 has 15 amino acids. The germline gives CDR1 SGHDN, CDR2 FVKESK. The chain's CDR3 is CASSQVWLPYNEQFF. CDR3 sequence (DNA): TGTGCCAGCAGCCAAGTTTGGCTCCCATACAATGAGCAGTTCTTC.

The rearrangement joins TRBV20-1 to TRBJ1-1; D is uncertain. Trimming shortened V by 7 bases and J by 3 bases, and 9 bases separated the two germline ends. The V gene's germline CDR1 is DFQATT and CDR2 SNEGSKA (reference sequence). The CDR3 consists of 11 residues. In DNA, the CDR3 is TGCAGTGTCCAAGCCCACACTGAAGCTTTCTTT. Protein product: CSVQAHTEAFF.

This clone came up once. V gene TRBV6-5 combines with J gene TRBJ2-5; 11 bases match TRBD2. Losses at the gene ends were 4 bases for V and 3 bases for J; bases not matched to a gene: 4. Germline-derived CDR1 and CDR2 are MNHEY and SVGAGI. CDR3 length: 15 amino acids. The CDR3 nucleotides read TGTGCCAGCAGTTTGGGACTAGCGGAGGAAGAGACCCAGTACTTC. Residues: CASSLGLAEEETQYF.

The rearrangement links TRBV30 to TRBJ1-6; 7 bases align to TRBD1. Per germline, CDR1 GTSNPN and CDR2 SVGIG (reference sequence). The CDR3 sequence is 16 residues long. The J segment lost 9 bases and the V segment lost 0 bases, leaving 11 bases of the junction unmatched. The CDR3 loop reads CAWSVRTGLPSSPLHF. In nucleotides, the CDR3 is TGTGCCTGGAGTGTAAGGACAGGCCTTCCAAGTTCACCCCTCCACTTT.

Regarding this clone: Different DNA sequences within this sample yield the same CDR3. The chain recombines TRBV4-1 with TRBJ2-7; tentative D call: TRBD1 (5 bases). This CDR3 has 13 residues. The V gene's germline CDR1 is MGHRA and CDR2 YSYEKL. The V end was cut by 1 base, the J end by 4 bases, with 8 bases between. This chain's CDR3 is CASSQVGDYEQYF. CDR3 sequence (DNA): TGCGCCAGCAGCCAAGTAGGGGATTACGAGCAGTACTTC.

CDR3 DNA: TGTGCCAGCAGCTTGGCACAGGCATATGGCTACACCTTC. Translation: CASSLAQAYGYTF. V is TRBV5-6 and J is TRBJ1-2, with D possibly TRBD1 on 5 matching bases. This CDR3 region has 13 residues. Per the germline V gene, CDR1 is SGHDT and CDR2 is YYEEEE. Trimming left V 0 bases short and J 5 bases short, with 8 bases between.

The chain uses TRBV5-5 and TRBJ1-5; 8 bases are a match to TRBD1. The germline CDR1 and CDR2 sequences are SGHKS and YYEKEE (reference sequence). V trimming: 5 bases; J trimming: 7 bases; junction bases outside the gene matches: 8. The CDR3 is 14 amino acids. The CDR3 region has the DNA TGTGCCAGCAGGGATCAGGGGGCAGGACAGCCCCAGCATTTT. Translating it yields CASRDQGAGQPQHF.

The gene calls are TRBV6-5 and TRBJ2-1, with 7 bases that match TRBD2. The CDR3 has 14 residues. V trimming: 6 bases; J trimming: 10 bases; junction bases outside the gene matches: 12. CDR1 and CDR2 (germline): MNHEY, SVGAGI. The CDR3 here is CASRLGLDEGEQFF. CDR3 in DNA: TGTGCCAGCAGACTCGGACTAGACGAAGGCGAGCAGTTCTTC.

The V call is TRBV29-1, the J call TRBJ1-1, with a tentative D call TRBD1 (6 bases). CDR1 and CDR2 (germline): SQVTM, ANQGSEA. V lost 6 bases to trimming and J lost 0 bases, with 17 bases between them. The CDR3 covers 15 residues. The CDR3 here is CSVQGTDLMNTEAFF. The CDR3 DNA is TGCAGCGTGCAGGGGACCGATCTAATGAACACTGAAGCTTTCTTT.

This clone came up a few times. CDR3 sequence reads: CASSPSERGEAFF. As DNA, the CDR3 is TGTGCCAGCAGCCCCAGCGAAAGGGGAGAAGCTTTCTTT. The chain has TRBV4-2 and TRBJ1-1, with a possible D match to TRBD1 (5 bases). The CDR3 has 13 amino acids. Trimming shortened V by 4 bases and J by 8 bases, and 14 bases separated the two germline ends. Germline V CDR1 and CDR2: LGHNA, YNFKEQ.

This clone was counted a few times. The gene calls are TRBV23-1 and TRBJ2-1; possible D gene TRBD2, 5 bases. TRBV23-1 is marked as an open reading frame, function uncertain. The CDR3 spans 15 residues. V was pared by 5 bases and J by 4 bases, with 15 bases between. The CDR3 spells CASSAIGRLYNEQFF. The CDR3, as DNA: TGCGCCAGCAGTGCTATTGGGAGATTGTACAATGAGCAGTTCTTC.

The chain uses TRBV10-3 and TRBJ1-3; D ambiguous. The V and J ends lost 2 bases and 2 bases respectively, with 7 bases between them. The CDR3 has 14 amino acids. In germline, CDR1 is ENHRY, CDR2 SYGVKD. CDR3 amino acids: CAISEGSTGNTIYF. Written as DNA, the CDR3 is TGTGCCATCAGTGAGGGGAGTACTGGAAACACCATATATTTT.

This clone appeared a few times. This chain connects TRBV9 to TRBJ1-2; possibly TRBD1 for D (6 bases). The CDR3 consists of 15 residues. Between the trimmed V and J ends, which lost 4 bases and 2 bases, there was a span of 15 bases. Germline-derived CDR1 and CDR2 are SGDLS and YYNGEE. CDR3 bases: TGTGCCAGCAGCACAGACAGCCAGGGGAACTATGGCTACACCTTC. Encoded protein: CASSTDSQGNYGYTF.

This clone was observed once. The rearrangement joins TRBV18 to TRBJ1-1; a possible D gene is TRBD1 (6 bases). CDR1 is KGHSH, CDR2 LQKENI, per germline. The V end was cut by 1 base, the J end by 1 base, with 10 bases between. The CDR3 covers 15 residues. CDR3 sequence (DNA): TGTGCCAGCTCACCACTTGCCAGGGGGAACACTGAAGCTTTCTTT. It yields the protein CASSPLARGNTEAFF.

This clone is a singleton in its sample. As DNA, the CDR3 is TGTGCCTGGAGTGACCCCCGGGACAGCTCCTACGAGCAGTACTTC. It is translated as CAWSDPRDSSYEQYF. V usage is TRBV30 and J usage is TRBJ2-7, with TRBD1 matching over 7 bases. Germline V gives CDR1 GTSNPN, CDR2 SVGIG (reference sequence). Trimming removed 1 base from V and 0 bases from J; junction bases left unmatched: 6. The CDR3 contains 15 residues.

The rearrangement links TRBV21-1 to TRBJ2-5; the table's D call of TRBD2 was not tested on the DNA. TRBV21-1 is listed as a pseudogene. This CDR3 region has 15 residues. The CDR3 nucleotides read TGTGCCAGCAGCAAAGTTCAGCGAGACCAAGAGACCCAGTACTTC. Translated: CASSKVQRDQETQYF.

The chain carries TRBV5-1 and TRBJ2-5; D might be TRBD2 (5 bases). The CDR3 is 14 amino acids. V was clipped by 3 bases and J by 5 bases, with 14 bases between them. In germline, CDR1 is SGHRS, CDR2 YFSETQ. CDR3 bases: TGCGCCAGCAGCTCTGGACTCACCTATGAGACCCAGTACTTC. Translation: CASSSGLTYETQYF.